The clone carrying this T cell receptor (beta chain) was counted a single time. This sample was taken from a study of cytomegalovirus exposure and HLA in healthy donors. 60 Vbeta and 13 Jbeta primers were used in PCR. TCRdb's copy holds only in-frame clones and misses some; the assay was immunoSEQ multiplex PCR. The repertoire holds 160,000 or so clones, with around 79% as singletons. The CDR3 runs 15 residues. The germline V gene has CDR1 SGHAT and CDR2 FQNNGV. The V gene end was trimmed by 3 bases and the J gene end by 7 bases; junction bases not matched to a gene: 8. The gene calls are TRBV11-2 and TRBJ2-1, with 8 bases fitting TRBD1. Sample: PBMCs. The receptor was derived from a female donor in good health and CMV-seronegative. The CDR3: CASSFFVTGDNEQFF. The CDR3 DNA follows: TGTGCCAGCAGCTTTTTTGTGACAGGGGATAATGAGCAGTTCTTC.